A selection of T cell receptor beta chains follows, all from one sample in a study of T cell responses to AZD1222 COVID-19 vaccine. The data were produced by immunoSEQ multiplex PCR, yet TCRdb's version contains in-frame clones alone and is incomplete. The table has some 110,000 clones, more than 70% seen once. The starting material was peripheral blood, obtained on day 0 of AZD1222 vaccination. The receptors come from an adult in good health. The CDR3 runs from the conserved cysteine through the conserved F or W. Each record gives: V gene, J gene, D gene, clone size, CDR3 DNA, CDR3 protein. A D gene is named only where the DNA matches it firmly. Expanded clones are given a class, and other clones once, few, many or no size at all.

TRBV30	TRBJ1-1	-	-	TGTGCCTGGAGTGTCAGGTTGAACACTGAAGCTTTCTTT	CAWSVRLNTEAFF
TRBV3-1/TRBV3-2	TRBJ1-5	-	-	TGTGCCAGCAGCCAAGGGGCAGCCTACAATCAGCCCCAGCATTTT	CASSQGAAYNQPQHF
TRBV5-1	TRBJ1-2	-	-	TGCGCCAGCAGCTTGGCAGGGGCCGATCCTAACTATGGCTACACCTTC	CASSLAGADPNYGYTF
TRBV30	TRBJ1-2	-	-	TGTGCCTGGAGGGGGGGGACCGGTGGCTACACCTTC	CAWRGGTGGYTF
TRBV21-1	TRBJ1-1	-	once	TGTGCCAGCAATATCCGGCCTAGGGGTGAAGCTTTCTTT	CASNIRPRGEAFF
TRBV28	TRBJ1-5	TRBD1	-	TGTGCCAGCAGTTTCGGACAGGGGGCAAAGCAGCCCCAGCATTTT	CASSFGQGAKQPQHF
TRBV7-9	TRBJ2-7	-	few	TGTGCCAGCAGCCACCGGGACATCTACTCATCCTACGAGCAGTACTTC	CASSHRDIYSSYEQYF
TRBV5-6	TRBJ2-3	-	-	TGTGCCAGCAGCCCCCCGGGGTTCGGAACAGATACGCAGTATTTT	CASSPPGFGTDTQYF
TRBV10-2	TRBJ2-1	TRBD2	-	TGCGCCAGCAGTGAACTCCGCGGGGGGTGGAATGAGCAGTTCTTC	CASSELRGGWNEQFF
TRBV4-2	TRBJ1-5	-	-	TGTGCCAGCAGCCAAGGGGCAGGGGATCAGCCCCAGCATTTT	CASSQGAGDQPQHF
TRBV24-1	TRBJ1-4	-	-	TGTGCCACCAGTGCCCCGGGGGAAGCAACTAATGAAAAACTGTTTTTT	CATSAPGEATNEKLFF
TRBV2	TRBJ1-1	-	few	TGTGCCAGCAGTAATAGGGCTGCGAACACTGAAGCTTTCTTT	CASSNRAANTEAFF
TRBV28	TRBJ2-1	-	-	TGTGCCAGCAGACCCGGCGACACCTACAATGAGCAGTTCTTC	CASRPGDTYNEQFF
TRBV5-1	TRBJ2-7	TRBD2	-	TGCGCCAGCAGGGGCCTAGCGGGAGGCTCCTACGAGCAGTACTTC	CASRGLAGGSYEQYF